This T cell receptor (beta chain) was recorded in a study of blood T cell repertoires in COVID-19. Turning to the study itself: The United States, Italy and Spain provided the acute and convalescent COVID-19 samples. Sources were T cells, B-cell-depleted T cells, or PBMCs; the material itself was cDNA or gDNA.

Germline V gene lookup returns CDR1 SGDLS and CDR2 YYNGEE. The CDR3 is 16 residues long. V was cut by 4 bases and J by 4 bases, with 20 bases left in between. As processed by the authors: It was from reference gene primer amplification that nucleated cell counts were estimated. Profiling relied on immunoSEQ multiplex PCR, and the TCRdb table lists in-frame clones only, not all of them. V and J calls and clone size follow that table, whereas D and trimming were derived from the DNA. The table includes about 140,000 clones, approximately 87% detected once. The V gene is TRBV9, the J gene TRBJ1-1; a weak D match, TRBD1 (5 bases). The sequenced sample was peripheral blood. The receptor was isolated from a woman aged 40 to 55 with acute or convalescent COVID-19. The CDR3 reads CASSPRQGGGGTEAFF. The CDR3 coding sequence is TGTGCCAGCAGCCCCAGGCAGGGAGGAGGAGGCACTGAAGCTTTCTTT.